This TCR beta chain was captured in a study of beta chain features in type 1 diabetes. Overall study findings and caveats: For patients, the naive, central memory and Treg TCRB repertoires appeared more alike than for healthy donors. The influence of HLA type on TCRB rearrangement stayed undetermined. Patients with Type 1 diabetes showed moderately but significantly shorter TCRB CDR3s in all four CD4+ subsets.

Worth noting for this clone: Its antigen remains unknown.

Of the isolated RNA, all was reverse transcribed, and so the sequenced material was expressed TCRB transcripts. Method: immunoSEQ multiplex PCR; TCRdb's copy keeps in-frame clones and lacks some. The sample has a few hundred thousand clones, 8.5% to 10% seen once. Sequencing used central memory CD4+ T cells from blood. The clonotype was recovered from a man aged 30 to 45 with type 1 diabetes.

CDR3 in amino acids: CASSTRLLPPYNEQFF. The DNA of the CDR3 is TGTGCCAGCAGTACTCGTCTTCTCCCCCCGTACAATGAGCAGTTCTTC. The genes are TRBV28 and TRBJ2-1; D not certain. The germline V gene encodes CDR1 MDHEN and CDR2 SYDVKM. The CDR3 extends over 16 amino acids. The V end lost 5 bases, the J end lost 4 bases, and 18 bases lay between the germline ends. The variable domain in full, completed from reference TRBV28 and TRBJ2-1, reads DVKVTQSSRYLVKRTGEKVFLECVQDMDHENMFWYRQDPGLGLRLIYFSYDVKMKEKGDIPEGYSVSREKKERFSLILESASTNQTSMYLCASSTRLLPPYNEQFFGPGTRLTVL.